Shown below are 8 T cell receptor beta chains from a single sample sequenced in a study of T-cell memory formation after mild COVID-19. MiXCR, applied by TCRdb to the 5' RACE reads, yields one record per CDR3 protein. Of 250,000 or so distinct CDR3 sequences listed, more than 15% were seen once; the top ten hold under 25%. Sequenced input: PBMCs or a T cell subset sorted from them (not recorded which). The receptors stem from a man aged 18 to 30 who had mild COVID-19 (a few samples of this study predate the infection). Cell type and time point are not known.

The table lists this clonotype with a few counts. The chain is built from TRBV29-1 and TRBJ2-5; the D gene could be TRBD1 or TRBD2 (5 bases each). The CDR3 loop spans 13 amino acids. Looked up from germline, CDR1 is SQVTM and CDR2 is ANQGSEA. V was cut by 7 bases and J by 5 bases, with 17 bases left in between. The CDR3 protein is CSGLGTGWETQYF. The CDR3 DNA reads TGCAGCGGCCTCGGGACGGGTTGGGAGACCCAGTACTTC.

The V gene is TRBV20-1, the J gene TRBJ1-5; possible D gene TRBD1, 6 bases. The CDR3 is 14 residues long. V lost 5 bases, J lost 6 bases, and 17 bases lay in between. Germline V gene sequence: CDR1 DFQATT, CDR2 SNEGSKA (reference sequence). CDR3 in DNA: TGCAGTGCTCGACAGGCAGGGTTGGGTCAGCCCCAGCATTTT. As protein: CSARQAGLGQPQHF.

This clonotype was seen a few times. The chain combines TRBV28 with TRBJ2-7; the D gene is possibly TRBD1 (6 bases). CDR1 and CDR2 from the germline V gene are MDHEN and SYDVKM. Trimming pared 5 bases from V and 3 bases from J, leaving 17 bases between. CDR3 length: 15 residues. CDR3 nucleotide sequence: TGTGCCAGCAGTCAACCAGATACAGGGTTCTACGAGCAGTACTTC. This gives the protein CASSQPDTGFYEQYF.

The rearrangement joins TRBV20-1 to TRBJ2-5; D may be TRBD2 (6 bases). Germline V gene data show CDR1 as DFQATT and CDR2 as SNEGSKA (reference sequence). The CDR3 sequence is 14 residues long. Trimming removed 3 bases from V and 5 bases from J, with 16 bases in between. The CDR3 region has the DNA TGCAGTGCTAGTCGATCCGGGGAGGAGGAGACCCAGTACTTC. Encoded protein: CSASRSGEEETQYF.

The J gene is TRBJ1-1, the V gene TRBV4-2, with D maybe TRBD1 (5 bases). Germline CDR1 is LGHNA and CDR2 is YNFKEQ. CDR3 length: 14 residues. The ends were cut back, 1 base at V and 8 bases at J, with 14 bases in the middle. CDR3 amino acids: CASSQVPPQEEAFF. In DNA, the CDR3 is TGTGCCAGCAGCCAAGTTCCCCCACAGGAAGAAGCTTTCTTT.

This rearrangement joins TRBV5-1 to TRBJ2-4; TRBD1 aligns across 9 bases. CDR3 size: 14 residues. Germline trimming cut 4 bases from V and 6 bases from J; bases unmatched to any gene: 5. The germline V gene has CDR1 SGHRS and CDR2 YFSETQ. The CDR3 here is CASSQRTGVNIQYF. The DNA of the CDR3 is TGCGCCAGCAGCCAAAGGACAGGGGTAAACATTCAGTACTTC.

This clonotype turned up a few times. The rearrangement joins TRBV6-1 to TRBJ1-1; D remains ambiguous. Trimming removed 2 bases at V and 11 bases at J, with 9 bases between. This CDR3 is 11 amino acids long. CDR1 and CDR2 from the germline V gene are MNHNS and SASEGT. DNA of the CDR3: TGTGCCAGCAGTGAAACCAGCCCGGCTTTCTTT. Translation gives CASSETSPAFF.

This clonotype was counted a few times. The chain is built from TRBV20-1 and TRBJ2-5; a possible D gene is TRBD1 (7 bases). V was trimmed by 4 bases and J by 5 bases, leaving 23 bases between them. This CDR3 comprises 16 residues. CDR1 and CDR2 (germline): DFQATT, SNEGSKA (reference sequence). The DNA for the CDR3 is TGCAGTGCTACATCCCGGAGGGACAGCCGTCGGGAGACCCAGTACTTC. Translating gives CSATSRRDSRRETQYF.